This T cell receptor (beta chain) appears in the sequencing data of a study of siplizumab effects on memory and regulatory T cells. Findings and caveats of the study: Siplizumab produced a significant drop in alloreactive sequences attributable to unstimulated CD4+ memory cells. Treatment with siplizumab left mappable alloreactive CD4+ clones averaging approximately 69% Treg-derived, compared with around 26% in controls.

Roughly 10^5 TCR templates were assayed per sample. Method: immunoSEQ multiplex PCR; TCRdb's copy keeps in-frame clones and lacks some. The table lists roughly 100,000 clones, 90% to 95% of them singletons. Concerning this clone itself: Its target is unknown.

This CDR3 region has 13 residues. V was pared by 2 bases and J by 2 bases, with 5 bases between. CDR1 is MNHEY, CDR2 SVGAGI, per germline. This sequence was found in a human donor in good health. The sample consisted of CD4+ T cells sorted from blood. The J gene is TRBJ2-3, the V gene TRBV6-5; D not certain. The CDR3 DNA sequence: TGTGCCAGCAGTTACATGCACACAGATACGCAGTATTTT. It encodes CASSYMHTDTQYF.